Presented here are 9 T cell receptor beta chains from one specimen sequenced in a study of quantifying T cell responses using KT2 cells. About the study: RNA was reverse transcribed with TCR alpha and beta constant-region primers.

A single-stranded UMI oligo with SP2 sequence was ligated to cDNA 3' ends. An equimolar mix of RC1.1 and RC1.2 primed the beta chain across TRBC1 and TRBC2. TCRdb passed the UMI-ligation and nested PCR reads through MiXCR, listing each CDR3 protein once. The table lists tens of thousands of distinct CDR3 sequences, about a tenth of them singletons, with about 9.5% in the top ten. The sample consisted of PBMCs spiked with cells of the T cell clone KT2. The origin of the receptors is a human donor.

V usage is TRBV7-9 and J usage is TRBJ1-2, with a possible D match to TRBD1 (5 bases). Between the trimmed V and J ends, which lost 1 base and 1 base, there was a span of 13 bases. CDR1 and CDR2 (germline): SEHNR, FQNEAQ (reference sequence). This CDR3 is 16 amino acids long. The CDR3 nucleotides read TGTGCCAGCAGCTTAGTTGGTGACAGAATTAACTATGGCTACACCTTC. Its protein is CASSLVGDRINYGYTF.

V is TRBV18 and J is TRBJ2-1, with D unresolved. The length of the CDR3 is 15 residues. Trimming cost V 8 bases and J 5 bases, with 19 bases left between them. Germline V lookup: CDR1 KGHSH, CDR2 LQKENI. The CDR3 sequence: CASRAPVAENNEQFF. CDR3 nucleotide sequence: TGTGCCAGCCGAGCCCCGGTCGCGGAGAACAATGAGCAGTTCTTC. Filled out from reference TRBV18 and TRBJ2-1, the complete variable domain reads NAGVMQNPRHLVRRRGQEARLRCSPMKGHSHVYWYRQLPEEGLKFMVYLQKENIIDESGMPKERFSAEFPKEGPSILRIQQVVRGDSAAYFCASRAPVAENNEQFFGPGTRLTVL.

This clonotype turned up a few times. The chain carries TRBV12-3 or TRBV12-4 and TRBJ1-2; 7 bases match TRBD1. The CDR3 loop spans 12 amino acids. V was pared by 8 bases and J by 8 bases, with 8 bases of the junction left unmatched. CDR3 nucleotide sequence: TGTGCCAGCGGAAAGACAGGGCGAGGCTACACCTTC. Translated, it gives CASGKTGRGYTF.

The chain is built from TRBV20-1 and TRBJ1-1, with D possibly TRBD1 on 5 matching bases. In germline, CDR1 is DFQATT, CDR2 SNEGSKA (reference sequence). Trimming stripped 0 bases from V and 7 bases from J, with 15 bases between. The CDR3 length is 14 residues. CDR3: CSARDVNSGGEAFF. The CDR3 bases are TGCAGTGCTAGAGATGTCAATTCCGGGGGTGAAGCTTTCTTT.

This clonotype was counted at least ten times. This chain uses TRBV20-1 with TRBJ2-1; 13 positions agree with TRBD2. CDR3 length equals 19 residues. The V gene's germline CDR1 is DFQATT and CDR2 SNEGSKA (reference sequence). V was clipped by 1 base and J by 8 bases; unmatched bases: 17. CDR3 amino acids: CSARGGYRTSGGTRDEQFF. The CDR3 DNA reads as TGCAGTGCTAGAGGGGGTTACCGGACTAGCGGGGGAACGCGGGATGAGCAGTTCTTC.

This clonotype has just a few counts. This rearrangement joins TRBV14 to TRBJ2-1; the match to TRBD1 covers 8 bases. Germline V gene data show CDR1 as SGHDN and CDR2 as FVKESK. The CDR3 runs to 17 residues. Trimming removed 3 bases from V and 4 bases from J; junction bases left unmatched: 11. Here the CDR3 reads CASSQGTGTGVYNEQFF. The CDR3, as DNA: TGTGCCAGCAGCCAGGGTACCGGGACAGGCGTATACAATGAGCAGTTCTTC.

The chain employs TRBV4-1 and TRBJ1-5, with D unresolved. Germline values: CDR1 MGHRA, CDR2 YSYEKL. V was clipped by 1 base and J by 7 bases, with 17 bases between them. The CDR3 totals 16 residues. CDR3 amino acids: CASSQGNTAVRQPQHF. The CDR3 bases are TGCGCCAGCAGCCAAGGCAATACGGCTGTTCGGCAGCCCCAGCATTTT.

This clonotype was counted between two and nine times. The chain recombines TRBV12-3 or TRBV12-4 with TRBJ2-7, with 12 bases lining up with TRBD2. V shed 1 base and J 4 bases; nucleotides not matched to a gene: 2. CDR3 size: 15 residues. CDR3 nucleotides: TGTGCCAGCAGTTTAGAGGGACTAGCGGGTTACGAGCAGTACTTC. This sequence encodes CASSLEGLAGYEQYF.

Ten or more counts support this clonotype. The rearrangement uses TRBV29-1 and TRBJ2-7; tentatively, D is TRBD2 (6 bases). CDR3 length: 12 amino acids. CDR1 is SQVTM, CDR2 ANQGSEA, per germline. Between the trimmed V and J ends, which lost 3 bases and 7 bases, there was a span of 13 bases. CDR3 region: CSVDNDRGEQYF. The CDR3 DNA sequence: TGCAGCGTTGACAACGACCGGGGGGAGCAGTACTTC.